The 14 T cell receptor beta chains presented below share a single source sample, sequenced in a study of CXCR3-negative and CXCR3-positive naive CD8 T cells. The authors made the TRB cDNA libraries by 5' RACE using UMI labels. TCRdb re-called the 5' RACE reads and shows each CDR3 protein once, DNA omitted. Here the sample table reports 7,000 or so distinct CDR3 sequences. Regarding the study as a whole: More hydrophobic TRB CDR3s occurred in CXCR3-positive than in CXCR3-negative naive cells.

These receptors have no known antigen. Sequencing was carried out using naive CXCR3+ CD8+ T cells from blood. Subset denoted: CD45RO-CCR7+CD27+CD95- naive CD8+ T cells expressing CXCR3 (TNR3+). Receptors originate from a human donor in good health. Some clones in this sample may be carry-over from other donors' samples.

By frequency, this clonotype registers medium-sized. The gene calls are TRBV6-4 and TRBJ2-1; TCRdb lists TRBD2, though no DNA is available to test this call. The germline CDR1 and CDR2 sequences are MRHNA and SNTAGT. The CDR3 is 12 residues long. CDR3 sequence reads: CASSDTGLGQFF.

The rearrangement links TRBV20-1 to TRBJ2-7. Germline V gene sequence: CDR1 DFQATT, CDR2 SNEGSKA (reference sequence). The CDR3 length is 12 residues. The chain's CDR3 is CSARDVGNEQYF.

The V and J genes are TRBV11-2 and TRBJ2-6; the TCRdb D gene call, TRBD1, has no DNA to confirm it. The CDR3 length is 17 residues. Germline V CDR1 and CDR2: SGHAT, FQNNGV. Here the CDR3 reads CASSSGQGATGANVLTF.

According to its frequency, this clonotype is medium-sized (0.01 to 0.1%). The V gene is TRBV10-3, the J gene TRBJ2-3; TCRdb lists TRBD2, though no DNA is available to test this call. CDR3 length equals 15 residues. Germline loops: CDR1 ENHRY, CDR2 SYGVKD. The CDR3 sequence is CAISPTSGTTDTQYF.

The chain couples TRBV12-3 or TRBV12-4 to TRBJ1-1. The CDR3 is 11 amino acids. CDR3 sequence: CASGKNTEAFF.

This sequence joins TRBV19 and TRBJ2-2. Germline loops: CDR1 LNHDA, CDR2 SQIVND (reference sequence). The CDR3 runs 11 residues. CDR3: CASKAAGELFF.

V is TRBV9 and J is TRBJ1-1. This CDR3 contains 15 residues. The germline gives CDR1 SGDLS, CDR2 YYNGEE. CDR3 in amino acids: CASSPEADGYTEAFF.

The chain carries TRBV12-3 or TRBV12-4 and TRBJ1-2; with no DNA, the TCRdb D assignment of TRBD1 cannot be verified. CDR3 length: 12 residues. The CDR3 protein is CASSIDRAGYTF.

The chain employs TRBV13 and TRBJ1-1; the TRBD1 assignment by TCRdb is unverifiable without DNA. The CDR3 has 16 residues. Germline V CDR1 and CDR2: PRHDT, FYEKMQ (reference sequence). Here the CDR3 reads CASSPRGERGNTEAFF.

This clonotype counts as medium-sized (0.01 to 0.1%) by frequency. CDR3 residues: CAINVGSYEQYF. The chain is built from TRBV2 and TRBJ2-7. The CDR3 extends over 12 amino acids. Germline CDR1 and CDR2: SNHLY and FYNNEI.

This clonotype is called medium-sized based on its frequency. This chain joins TRBV29-1 and TRBJ2-1. The length of the CDR3 is 12 residues. Germline V gene data show CDR1 as SQVTM and CDR2 as ANQGSEA. The CDR3 sequence is CSVSDQNNEQFF.

The rearrangement uses TRBV12-3 or TRBV12-4 and TRBJ1-1; the TRBD1 assignment by TCRdb is unverifiable without DNA. CDR3 length equals 16 residues. The CDR3 here is CASSDWTGGVNTEAFF.

This clonotype counts as medium-sized by frequency. The chain recombines TRBV12-3 or TRBV12-4 with TRBJ1-1; as DNA is missing, the TRBD1 call by TCRdb cannot be tested. This CDR3 comprises 14 residues. The CDR3 loop is CASSLHRVRTEAFF.

Frequency places this clonotype as medium-sized. The chain joins TRBV29-1 to TRBJ2-1; TCRdb calls TRBD2, which cannot be checked without DNA. CDR3 length equals 15 residues. CDR1 and CDR2 (germline): SQVTM, ANQGSEA. The CDR3 here is CSVEDKTSLGDEQFF.